These 2 T cell receptor beta chains were sequenced from one sample in a study of shared clonotypes between healthy human individuals. As defined, naive CD8 cells were CD45RO-negative and positively selected for CCR7, with terminally differentiated effector memory CD45RA+ cells excluded. The table came from immunoSEQ multiplex PCR; TCRdb's copy has only in-frame clones and leaves some out. The profile covers some 1,900,000 clones, with about 95% appearing a single time and more than 0.9% taken by the ten largest. Sequencing used naive CD8+ T cells sorted from blood. These TCRs come from a man between 18 and 35 years old in good health.

The CDR3 region has the DNA TGTGCCAGCAGTGGTCACCCTGGGACCATCCTCTCCTACGAGCAGTACTTC. Encoded protein: CASSGHPGTILSYEQYF. The chain carries TRBV2 and TRBJ2-7, with D perhaps given as TRBD1 or TRBD2 (5 bases each). V lost 4 bases to trimming and J lost 0 bases, with 19 bases between them. The CDR3 loop spans 17 amino acids. Germline V gene data show CDR1 as SNHLY and CDR2 as FYNNEI.

The rearrangement uses TRBV10-3 and TRBJ2-3; D might be TRBD1 (5 bases). Germline values: CDR1 ENHRY, CDR2 SYGVKD. The CDR3 is 12 residues long. The ends were cut back, 8 bases at V and 1 base at J, with 7 bases in the middle. The CDR3 loop reads CAIEGGTDTQYF. The DNA of the CDR3 is TGTGCCATCGAAGGGGGCACAGATACGCAGTATTTT.